This T cell receptor beta chain appears in the sequencing data of a study of blood T cell repertoires in COVID-19. Overall study context: Acute and convalescent COVID-19 samples came from the United States, Italy and Spain. PBMCs, B-cell-depleted T cells, or T cells provided the cDNA or gDNA that made up the material.

Germline V gene data show CDR1 as LNHDA and CDR2 as SQIVND (reference sequence). V lost 3 bases and J 5 bases, leaving 10 bases between the germline ends. The CDR3 spans 13 residues. As handled by the study authors: Amplification from reference gene primers served as the basis for estimated nucleated cell counts. The method was immunoSEQ multiplex PCR; TCRdb's version includes in-frame clones alone and lacks a portion of them. V and J calls and clone size come straight from that table; D and trimming were deduced from the DNA. This sample has under 200,000 clones, with roughly 80% found just once. The gene calls are TRBV19 and TRBJ1-1, with D perhaps matching TRBD1 (6 bases). The sequence was obtained from a woman aged 25 to 39 with acute or convalescent COVID-19. The sample consisted of peripheral blood. The DNA for the CDR3 is TGTGCCAGTAGTATGTACAGGGCAACTGAAGCTTTCTTT. Translated: CASSMYRATEAFF.